What follows is one T cell receptor (beta chain) and its context. No antigen is known for it. Total RNA was extracted at no less than 6 micrograms per sample. The CDR3 spans 15 residues. The V end was cut by 1 base, the J end by 4 bases, with 16 bases between. Germline-derived CDR1 and CDR2 are DFQATT and SNEGSKA (reference sequence). The source of the sample is a study of blood T cells in healthy people across ages. The second PCR ran about 6 to 12 cycles with a sample-barcoded 5' primer and J-beta primers. MiXCR, run by TCRdb on the 5' RACE reads, gives a single entry per CDR3 protein. The sample holds roughly 700,000 distinct CDR3 sequences, roughly 50% seen once. Broader study findings: Older individuals had lower TCR beta diversity per million T cells (the decline was roughly linear).

The TCR was taken from a woman aged 60-75 years in good health. Material: blood. V usage is TRBV20-1 and J usage is TRBJ2-5, with D maybe TRBD1 (6 bases). CDR3 sequence (DNA): TGCAGTGCTAGAGGGGGACACTCGGCGGGAGAGACCCAGTACTTC. This sequence encodes CSARGGHSAGETQYF.